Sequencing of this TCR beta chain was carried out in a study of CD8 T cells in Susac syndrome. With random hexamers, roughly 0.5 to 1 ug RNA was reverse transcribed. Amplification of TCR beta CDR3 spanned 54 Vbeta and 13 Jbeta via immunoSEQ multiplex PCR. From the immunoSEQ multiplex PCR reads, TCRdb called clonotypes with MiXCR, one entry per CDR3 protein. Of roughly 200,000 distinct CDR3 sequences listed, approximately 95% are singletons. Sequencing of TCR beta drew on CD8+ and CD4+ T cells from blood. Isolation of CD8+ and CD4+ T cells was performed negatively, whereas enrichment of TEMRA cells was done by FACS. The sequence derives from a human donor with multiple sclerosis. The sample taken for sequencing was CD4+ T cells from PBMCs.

The CDR3 DNA follows: TGTGCCAGCACCTGGGGATCGACAGGGGGCATTAATAAACTGTTCTTC. This encodes CASTWGSTGGINKLFF. The chain couples TRBV12-3 or TRBV12-4 to TRBJ2-1; 10 nucleotides align to TRBD1. The CDR3 loop spans 16 amino acids. The trim removed 7 bases at V and 15 bases at J, leaving 21 bases unmatched.